Sequencing of this T cell receptor (beta chain) was carried out in a study of cytomegalovirus exposure and HLA in healthy donors. In its sample, this clone was seen once. Primers: 60 Vbeta forward and 13 Jbeta reverse. Measured with immunoSEQ multiplex PCR; TCRdb has only the in-frame clones, and not every one. The sample yields 150,000 to 200,000 clones, around 80% seen once. The CDR3 extends over 15 amino acids. V was clipped by 3 bases and J by 2 bases, with 11 bases between them. The germline gives CDR1 MDHEN, CDR2 SYDVKM. The chain joins TRBV28 to TRBJ2-1; unclear D gene. The specimen was PBMCs. The TCR was taken from a man between 18 and 35 years old in good health and CMV-seronegative. The CDR3 region is CASSFAAVTYNEQFF. The CDR3 coding sequence is TGTGCCAGCAGTTTTGCGGCAGTAACCTACAATGAGCAGTTCTTC.